Presented here are 2 T cell receptor beta chains from one specimen sequenced in a study of cytomegalovirus exposure and HLA in healthy donors. PCR used 60 Vbeta primers and 13 Jbeta primers. The method was immunoSEQ multiplex PCR; TCRdb's version includes in-frame clones alone and lacks a portion of them. The profile covers 60,000 to 75,000 clones, with 55% to 75% appearing a single time and about 12% taken by the ten largest. Input material: PBMCs. These TCRs come from a woman between 40 and 55 years old in good health and CMV-seropositive.

This clone was seen more than once but under ten times. The V and J genes are TRBV6-5 and TRBJ1-2; D may be TRBD1 (5 bases). V lost 2 bases to trimming and J lost 4 bases, with 8 bases between them. Germline assignment: CDR1 MNHEY and CDR2 SVGAGI. CDR3 length equals 13 residues. CDR3 sequence (DNA): TGTGCCAGCAGTTACGACAGTAGCTATGGCTACACCTTC. Translating it yields CASSYDSSYGYTF.

The chain links TRBV6-5 to TRBJ1-1; a weak D match, TRBD1 (6 bases). CDR1 and CDR2 (germline): MNHEY, SVGAGI. Trimming removed 0 bases at V and 4 bases at J, with 6 bases between. The CDR3 covers 13 residues. CDR3 in DNA: TGTGCCAGCAGTTACTCAGGGGGCACTGAAGCTTTCTTT. Residues: CASSYSGGTEAFF.